Below, 21 T cell receptor beta chains from the same sample are listed, as sequenced in a study of blood T cell repertoires in COVID-19. Some clones are missing from TCRdb's copy, which holds only in-frame ones; the method was immunoSEQ multiplex PCR. There are 210,000 or so clones in the sample; 80% to 90% occur only once, and roughly 2.9% lies in the top ten. Input material: peripheral blood. The receptors derive from a man aged 50 to 59 with active or convalescent COVID-19.

V usage is TRBV28 and J usage is TRBJ1-2; D is unresolved. The CDR3 consists of 11 residues. Germline V gene data show CDR1 as MDHEN and CDR2 as SYDVKM. Trimming took 8 bases from V and 10 from J, leaving 14 bases between them. The DNA of the CDR3 is TGTGCCAGCTGGACTGGGGTGGACTACACCTTC. As protein: CASWTGVDYTF.

This rearrangement joins TRBV2 to TRBJ2-2, with TRBD1 matching 12 bases. The germline gives CDR1 SNHLY, CDR2 FYNNEI. The CDR3 sequence is 21 residues long. V shed 6 bases and J 7 bases; nucleotides not matched to a gene: 24. CDR3 loop: CASSSHPPFPGTGGRDGELFF. CDR3 bases: TGTGCCAGCAGCTCCCACCCTCCTTTTCCCGGGACAGGGGGCAGGGACGGGGAGCTGTTTTTT.

The chain employs TRBV30 and TRBJ2-5; a possible D gene is TRBD1 (5 bases). The CDR3 consists of 14 residues. Germline CDR1 reads GTSNPN; CDR2 reads SVGIG (reference sequence). V lost 0 bases to trimming and J lost 7 bases, with 15 bases between them. The CDR3 coding sequence is TGTGCCTGGAGTGTACGCCCGTACCAGGGGACCCAGTACTTC. It codes for CAWSVRPYQGTQYF.

CDR3 in amino acids: CASSQAAGVGNEQFF. The CDR3 DNA is TGTGCCAGCAGCCAAGCAGCGGGAGTGGGCAATGAGCAGTTCTTC. The gene calls are TRBV4-2 and TRBJ2-1; 8 bases are a match to TRBD2. CDR1 is LGHNA, CDR2 YNFKEQ, per germline. V was clipped by 1 base and J by 6 bases; unmatched bases: 5. CDR3 length: 15 residues.

As concerns this clone: One junction end does not reproduce the germline sequence, and a read error may be involved. The rearrangement joins TRBV4-1 to TRBJ1-2; 7 bases are a match to TRBD1. The CDR3 consists of 16 residues. Germline V CDR1 and CDR2: MGHRA, YSYEKL. CDR3 sequence reads: CASRQESTRTGYGYTF. The CDR3 DNA sequence: TGCGCCAGCAGGCAAGAGAGTACGCGGACAGGCTATGGCTACACCTTC.

This clone was counted a single time. The gene calls are TRBV20-1 and TRBJ1-6; D is unresolved. Trimming stripped 6 bases from V and 14 bases from J, with 14 bases between. The germline V gene has CDR1 DFQATT and CDR2 SNEGSKA (reference sequence). CDR3 length: 11 amino acids. CDR3 in amino acids: CSAGRATALHF. CDR3 nucleotide sequence: TGCAGTGCGGGGAGGGCTACGGCCCTCCACTTT.

This clone was counted a few times. This rearrangement joins TRBV3-1 (or the pseudogene TRBV3-2) to TRBJ1-5, with 8 positions matching TRBD1. CDR3 size: 13 residues. Germline V gene data show CDR1 as LGHDT and CDR2 as YNNKEL (reference sequence). J was trimmed by 7 bases and V by 7 bases; bases with no gene match: 6. CDR3 residues: CASTDRGRQPQHF. In DNA form, the CDR3 reads TGTGCCAGCACCGACAGGGGTAGGCAGCCCCAGCATTTT.

The V and J genes are TRBV5-1 and TRBJ1-5; D possibly corresponds to TRBD1 (6 bases). This CDR3 region has 15 residues. The germline V and J ends were trimmed by 1 base and 1 base, with 9 bases remaining between them. CDR1 is SGHRS, CDR2 YFSETQ, per germline. For the CDR3, the DNA is TGCGCCAGCAGCTTGAAAACAGGGAGCAATCAGCCCCAGCATTTT. This encodes CASSLKTGSNQPQHF. The full variable domain, rest sourced from reference TRBV5-1 and TRBJ1-5, is KAGVTQTPRYLIKTRGQQVTLSCSPISGHRSVSWYQQTPGQGLQFLFEYFSETQRNKGNFPGRFSGRQFSNSRSEMNVSTLELGDSALYLCASSLKTGSNQPQHFGDGTRLSIL.

This chain's CDR3 is CASSIGNTEAFF. CDR3 DNA sequence: TGTGCCAGTAGTATCGGGAACACTGAAGCTTTCTTT. J is TRBJ1-1 and V is TRBV19; D is ambiguous. Trimming left V 3 bases short and J 1 base short, with 3 bases between. This CDR3 spans 12 amino acids. Germline-derived CDR1 and CDR2 are LNHDA and SQIVND (reference sequence).

The chain joins TRBV6-2 or TRBV6-3 to TRBJ2-1; TRBD2 agrees at 13 bases. CDR3 size: 17 residues. V lost 0 bases and J lost 3; bases outside the gene matches: 2. Germline V lookup: CDR1 MNHEY, CDR2 SVGEGT. CDR3 sequence (DNA): TGTGCCAGCAGTTACTCGACTAGCGGGGGGCGCTACAATGAGCAGTTCTTC. Its translation: CASSYSTSGGRYNEQFF.

This chain links TRBV6-6 with TRBJ1-1, with D maybe TRBD1 (6 bases). The CDR3 contains 13 residues. The germline V gene has CDR1 MNHNY and CDR2 SVGAGI (reference sequence). The V end lost 5 bases, the J end lost 8 bases, and 15 bases lay between the germline ends. The CDR3 nucleotides read TGTGCCAGCAGTCCACCGGGGGGCTGGGAAGCTTTCTTT. Translated: CASSPPGGWEAFF.

The gene calls are TRBV28 and TRBJ2-7; TRBD2 is a possible D gene (6 bases). CDR1 is MDHEN and CDR2 is SYDVKM in the germline V gene. The CDR3 is made up of 13 amino acids. Trimming removed 7 bases at V and 5 bases at J, with 15 bases between. The CDR3: CASTFGTFNEQYF. DNA for the CDR3: TGTGCCAGCACCTTCGGGACTTTCAACGAGCAGTACTTC.

This chain joins TRBV9 and TRBJ2-1; possibly TRBD1 for D (6 bases). Germline loops: CDR1 SGDLS, CDR2 YYNGEE. V lost 1 base to trimming and J lost 1 base, with 9 bases between them. The length of the CDR3 is 15 residues. The CDR3 loop reads CASSVTTGSYNEQFF. Here the CDR3 DNA reads TGTGCCAGCAGCGTAACGACAGGTTCCTACAATGAGCAGTTCTTC.

The chain carries TRBV19 and TRBJ1-5; D remains ambiguous. The CDR3 sequence is 13 residues long. Germline CDR1 and CDR2: LNHDA and SQIVND (reference sequence). Trimming took off 5 bases at V and 7 bases at J, with 12 bases between the two ends. The CDR3 DNA reads as TGTGCCAGTAGTGCTGCCGGGAGGCAGCCCCAGCATTTT. Protein: CASSAAGRQPQHF.

In regard to this clone: One end of the junction is discordant with germline, which a read error may explain. The CDR3: CASSTGQGAHWVF. The CDR3 DNA reads TGTGCCAGCAGCACGGGACAGGGGGCGCATTGGGTCTTC. The chain has TRBV12-3 or TRBV12-4 and TRBJ2-1; 12 nucleotides match TRBD1. CDR3 length: 13 amino acids.

The chain recombines TRBV7-2 with TRBJ2-3, with 8 bases that match TRBD2. Germline CDR1 reads SGHTA; CDR2 reads FQGNSA. The CDR3 contains 15 residues. Trimming at V came to 0 bases and at J to 5 bases, leaving 4 bases not matched to a gene. CDR3 DNA: TGTGCCAGCAGCTTAGCTAGCGGGGCGATAGATACGCAGTATTTT. Amino acids: CASSLASGAIDTQYF.

The chain recombines TRBV7-2 with TRBJ1-1, with 8 bases aligning to TRBD1. CDR3 length equals 14 residues. Germline assignment: CDR1 SGHTA and CDR2 FQGNSA. With 6 bases clipped from V and 4 bases from J, the junction kept 7 bases outside the gene matches. CDR3: CASSFADRATEAFF. The CDR3 nucleotides read TGTGCCAGCAGTTTCGCGGACAGGGCCACTGAAGCTTTCTTT.

This clone was seen once. The chain has TRBV30 and TRBJ1-5, with a possible D match to TRBD1 (6 bases). The CDR3 is 13 residues long. V gave up 1 base and J gave up 4 bases, with 8 bases separating them. From germline, CDR1 is GTSNPN and CDR2 SVGIG (reference sequence). In DNA form, the CDR3 reads TGTGCCTGGAGTGCTGACAGGAATCAGCCCCAGCATTTT. It codes for CAWSADRNQPQHF. The complete variable domain, with remaining parts taken from reference TRBV30 and TRBJ1-5, reads SQTIHQWPATLVQPVGSPLSLECTVEGTSNPNLYWYRQAAGRGLQLLFYSVGIGQISSEVPQNLSASRPQDRQFILSSKKLLLSDSGFYLCAWSADRNQPQHFGDGTRLSIL.

In DNA, the CDR3 is TGTGCCAGCAGTTACTCGATCACCCTGGGAGCTGAAGCTTTCTTT. Its protein product is CASSYSITLGAEAFF. The rearrangement links TRBV6-5 to TRBJ1-1; D is undetermined. Trimming stripped 0 bases from V and 6 bases from J, with 14 bases between. This CDR3 region has 15 residues. Germline V lookup: CDR1 MNHEY, CDR2 SVGAGI.

The chain uses TRBV14 and TRBJ2-7; 7 nucleotides align to TRBD1. V lost 1 base to trimming and J lost 0 bases; unmatched junction nucleotides: 12. The germline V gene has CDR1 SGHDN and CDR2 FVKESK. The CDR3 contains 18 residues. The CDR3 spells CASSQAKRFWDSSYEQYF. CDR3 DNA sequence: TGTGCCAGCAGCCAAGCGAAACGGTTTTGGGACAGCTCCTACGAGCAGTACTTC.

The chain uses TRBV12-3 or TRBV12-4 and TRBJ1-1; a possible D gene is TRBD1 (6 bases). V lost 3 bases, J lost 6 bases, and 11 bases lay in between. The CDR3 contains 13 residues. The CDR3 sequence is CASSLKPGAEAFF. CDR3 DNA: TGTGCCAGCAGTTTGAAGCCAGGGGCTGAAGCTTTCTTT.